This is a list of T cell receptor beta chains from one sample in a study of cytomegalovirus exposure and HLA in healthy donors. Sequenced by immunoSEQ multiplex PCR; TCRdb stores in-frame clones only, minus some. The sample consists of about 150,000 clones, around 9.6% of them appearing once. Sequenced sample: PBMCs. Receptor source: a male donor in good health and CMV-seronegative. The CDR3 runs from the conserved cysteine through the conserved F or W. A D gene is named only where the DNA matches it firmly. Clone sizes are given selectively: once, few, many, or a class where the clone is expanded.

TRBJ2-3 TRBV10-3 . TRBD1 TGTGCCGCCCGGGACAGGGGGACAGATACGCAGTATTTT CAARDRGTDTQYF
TRBJ1-2 TRBV27 few . TGTGCCAGCAGTACCAGGGGATGGGATGGCTACACCTTC CASSTRGWDGYTF
TRBJ2-1 TRBV14 few TRBD2 TGTGCCAGCAGCCAAGACACTAGCGGAAGGCGGAACCCGTTCTTC CASSQDTSGRRNPFF
TRBJ2-3 TRBV30 few . TGTGCCTGGACATCCCGTTGGGGGCCCGGAGATACGCAGTATTTT CAWTSRWGPGDTQYF
TRBJ1-1 TRBV7-2 few TRBD1 TGTGCCAGCAGCATACGCACCGGGACAGGGGAGCACACTGAAGCTTTCTTT CASSIRTGTGEHTEAFF
TRBJ1-5 TRBV28 . . TGTGCCAGCACAACCGGGGGCAATCAGCCCCAGCATTTT CASTTGGNQPQHF
TRBJ2-1 TRBV7-2 few . TGTGCCAGCAGCCCGCAGGGCAATGAGCAGTTCTTC CASSPQGNEQFF
TRBJ2-1 TRBV7-9 few . TGTGCCAGCAGCCCAAGGGAGTGGTGGAATGAGCAGTTCTTC CASSPREWWNEQFF
TRBJ2-7 TRBV4-3 . TRBD1 TGCGCCAGCAGCCAAGAAGGACAGGGGTACGAGCAGTACTTC CASSQEGQGYEQYF
TRBJ2-1 TRBV7-2 few TRBD1 TGTGCCAGCAGCCCCAGGGACAGGGGATCTCACAATGAGCAGTTCTTC CASSPRDRGSHNEQFF
TRBJ1-5 TRBV19 . . TGTGCCAGTAATCGTGCAGGGAACAATCAGCCCCAGCATTTT CASNRAGNNQPQHF
TRBJ2-1 TRBV28 few . TGTGCCAGCAATGGGGATTTGTGGGCTCGCTTCCCGTACGGAGGTTACAATGAGCAGTTCTTC CASNGDLWARFPYGGYNEQFF
TRBJ1-4 TRBV28 few . TGTGCCAGCAGTTCCCGGACAGCAACTGAAAAACTGTTTTTT CASSSRTATEKLFF
TRBJ2-3 TRBV5-1 . TRBD2 TGCGCCAGCAGCTTGGGACTAGCGGGGAACACAGATACGCAGTATTTT CASSLGLAGNTDTQYF
TRBJ1-2 TRBV7-6 . . TGTGCCAGCAGCTTAGCCCAGGGAGGGTATGGCTACACCTTC CASSLAQGGYGYTF
TRBJ2-2 TRBV19 once . TGTGCCAGTACTCTCGTGGCAGGGGTAACCGGGGAGCTGTTTTTT CASTLVAGVTGELFF
TRBJ1-2 TRBV4-1 few . TGCGCCAGCAGCCAATACCAGGGTACTGGCTACACCTTC CASSQYQGTGYTF
TRBJ2-1 TRBV5-1 few . TGCGCCAGCAGCTTGGAAGCGATACAAGATGAGCAGTTCTTC CASSLEAIQDEQFF
TRBJ2-6 TRBV9 . . TGTGCCAGCAGCGTAGGGGGGCGCCTCGACTCTGGGGCCAACGTCCTGACTTTC CASSVGGRLDSGANVLTF
TRBJ2-7 TRBV2 few TRBD1 TGTGCCAGCAGTGAACAGGGGGCCCACGAGCAGTACTTC CASSEQGAHEQYF
TRBJ1-1 TRBV28 . . TGTGCCAGCAGTCGAGGAGGAAAGCGGAGCACTGAAGCTTTCTTT CASSRGGKRSTEAFF
TRBJ1-2 TRBV28 . TRBD1 TGTGCCAGCAGTTTGCGGGACAGGGAGGACTACACCTTC CASSLRDREDYTF
TRBJ1-2 TRBV27 . TRBD1 TGTGCCAGCAGTTTCTGGCCGACGGCCAGGGGGCCTATCGGCTACACCTTC CASSFWPTARGPIGYTF
TRBJ1-1 TRBV27 few . TGTGCCAGCAGTTTGGGGGGATTCGGGAACACTGAAGCTTTCTTT CASSLGGFGNTEAFF
TRBJ2-2 TRBV27 . . TGTGCCAGCGGATTTACAAGACAGCCGACCGGGGAGCTGTTTTTT CASGFTRQPTGELFF
TRBJ2-3 TRBV5-1 . TRBD2 TGCGCCAGCAGCTTTATTCCGGGAGGGGGTACAGATACGCAGTATTTT CASSFIPGGGTDTQYF
TRBJ1-1 TRBV29-1 . . TGCAGCGCTGAACAGGGTCGCACTGAAGCTTTCTTT CSAEQGRTEAFF
TRBJ2-7 TRBV28 once TRBD1 TGTGCCAGCAGTTTCGGCTCCGGGACAGGGGGCTACGAGCAGTACTTC CASSFGSGTGGYEQYF
TRBJ2-6 TRBV18 . . TGTGCCAGCTCATCGGGTCCCTCTGGGGCCAACGTCCTGACTTTC CASSSGPSGANVLTF
TRBJ1-4 TRBV4-2 few TRBD1 TGTGCCAGCAGCCAAGAAGGACAGGGGCTTGAAAAACTGTTTTTT CASSQEGQGLEKLFF
TRBJ1-4 TRBV25-1 . . TGTGCCAGCAGTGAGGACAGAGCAACTAATGAAAAACTGTTTTTT CASSEDRATNEKLFF
TRBJ2-7 TRBV13 . TRBD2 TGTGCCAGCAGCACGGGACTAGCGCTATCCTACGAGCAGTACTTC CASSTGLALSYEQYF
TRBJ2-7 TRBV6-5 few . TGTGCCAGCAGTTACTCGGGGCACAAGACCTACGAGCAGTACTTC CASSYSGHKTYEQYF
TRBJ2-7 TRBV27 . TRBD1 TGTGCCAGCAGGAGGACAGGGTCGCCCTCCTACGAGCAGTACTTC CASRRTGSPSYEQYF
TRBJ2-2 TRBV6-5 . . TGTGCCAGCAGTTACTGGGACACTGGGGGGGAGCTGTTTTTT CASSYWDTGGELFF
TRBJ1-4 TRBV27 few TRBD1 TGTGCCAGCAGTAAGACCCGGGACAGGGTCGAAAAACTGTTTTTT CASSKTRDRVEKLFF
TRBJ1-2 TRBV6-1 . TRBD1 TGTGCCAGCAGTGAAGAGGGGGCTAGACGCGGCTACACCTTC CASSEEGARRGYTF
TRBJ2-1 TRBV9 . . TGTGCCAGCAGCGTAGGGTCAGGGTACGGTGAGCAGTTCTTC CASSVGSGYGEQFF
TRBJ1-1 TRBV4-3 . . TGCGCCAGCAGCCAAGTGCGGGGGCAGACTGAAGCTTTCTTT CASSQVRGQTEAFF
TRBJ2-2 TRBV9 . TRBD2 TGTGCCAGCATGCCGGGGGGGAGGAACACCGGGGAGCTGTTTTTT CASMPGGRNTGELFF
TRBJ1-5 TRBV5-6 . . TGTGCCAGCAGCCAGGCAGGGGATCAGCCCCAGCATTTT CASSQAGDQPQHF
TRBJ2-5 TRBV15 few . TGTGCCACCAGCTTTGGGAAAGGAGGGTTGGAGACCCAGTACTTC CATSFGKGGLETQYF
TRBJ2-1 TRBV28 . TRBD2 TGTGCCAGCAGTTCCCCTACTAGCGGGGGATACAATGAGCAGTTCTTC CASSSPTSGGYNEQFF
TRBJ2-1 TRBV7-8 few TRBD2 TGTGCCAGCAGCTTAGCGGGCGGGAGGGTAAGTGAGCAGTTCTTC CASSLAGGRVSEQFF
TRBJ1-6 TRBV7-2 . . TGTGCCAGCAGCGATTTGTCAGGGGACGGTTCACCCCTCCACTTT CASSDLSGDGSPLHF
TRBJ2-1 TRBV7-2 . . TGTGCCAGCACCGTAACCCGGCTGGGCCCCTACAATGAGCAGTTCTTC CASTVTRLGPYNEQFF
TRBJ2-1 TRBV9 . TRBD1 TGTGCCAGCAGCAACCGGGACAGGGCGTACAATGAGCAGTTCTTC CASSNRDRAYNEQFF
TRBJ1-6 TRBV27 . . TGTGCCAGCAGTACGGAGGACCTGGCCCTCCACTTT CASSTEDLALHF
TRBJ1-5 TRBV4-3 few . TGCGCCAGCAGCCAAGATCGGTACAGCCTCAATCAGCCCCAGCATTTT CASSQDRYSLNQPQHF
TRBJ2-3 TRBV4-3 . . TGCGCCAGCAGCCAAAACTTGGCGAAAGAGGACACAGATACGCAGTATTTT CASSQNLAKEDTDTQYF
TRBJ1-4 TRBV25-1 . . TGTGCCAGCAGTGAATGGGGAGGCATAGAATATGAAAAACTGTTTTTT CASSEWGGIEYEKLFF
TRBJ1-1 TRBV19 . . TGTGCCAGTAGGCCGAGGGACATACCGAACACTGAAGCTTTCTTT CASRPRDIPNTEAFF
TRBJ2-7 TRBV28 few TRBD1 TGTGCCAGCTCGGGACAGCTTTACGAGCAGTACTTC CASSGQLYEQYF